This TCR beta chain derives from a study of post-analysis software for immune sequencing data. Overall study: Patients had relapsing-remitting, secondary progressive or progressive-relapsing multiple sclerosis; some lacked subtype. Whole-study findings and limits: Those samples that were prepared in the same batch co-clustered strongly by F measure. Compared with controls, patients had more of 4 to 6 TRBV segments, including TRBV5-6, TRBV5-1 and TRBV20-1. When compared against controls, multiple sclerosis patients showed significantly lower normalized Chao1 diversity.

Concerning this clonotype itself: Its specificity is not known.

The TCR beta cDNA libraries carried unique molecular identifiers. Starting from about 1 to 10 million T cells, the study yielded 450,000 to 500,000 cDNA molecules. TCRdb re-called the PCR reads through MiXCR, storing one row per CDR3 protein. The sample consists of about half a million distinct CDR3 sequences, roughly 34% of them appearing once. Germline V CDR1 and CDR2: MNHEY, SVGAGI. V lost 3 bases and J lost 2, with 11 bases in between. This CDR3 spans 14 amino acids. The V and J genes are TRBV6-5 and TRBJ2-7; the D is unclear. The sequenced sample consisted of blood. The source is a girl under 18 with multiple sclerosis. The CDR3 sequence is CASSYGSDPYEQYF. The DNA for the CDR3 is TGTGCCAGCAGTTATGGGTCGGACCCCTACGAGCAGTACTTC.